This TCR beta chain was profiled in a study of blood T cell repertoires in COVID-19. At the level of the study: Acute-phase and convalescent COVID-19 samples originated in the United States, Italy and Spain. Sample material is recorded as cDNA or gDNA derived from T cells, B-cell-depleted T cells, or PBMCs.

Germline V gene sequence: CDR1 SGDLS, CDR2 YYNGEE. The CDR3 consists of 14 residues. The V and J ends lost 0 bases and 3 bases, in that order; junction bases with no gene match: 1. This clone has only one observation. Per the original methods: How many nucleated cells were present was estimated from reference gene primer amplification. Method: immunoSEQ multiplex PCR; TCRdb's copy keeps in-frame clones and lacks some. V and J calls and clone size are those listed in that table; D and trimming were worked out from the DNA. The sample shows approximately 150,000 clones, 75% to 85% of them seen only once.

The chain joins TRBV9 to TRBJ1-1; 8 nucleotides agree with TRBD1. Specimen: peripheral blood. This clonotype was sampled from a human donor in a cohort sampled during active COVID-19. In DNA form, the CDR3 reads TGTGCCAGCAGCGTAGGGACAGGGCACACTGAAGCTTTCTTT. Protein: CASSVGTGHTEAFF.